The next 7 T cell receptor beta chains were all read from a single sample in a study of cytomegalovirus exposure and HLA in healthy donors. PCR was performed using 60 Vbeta and 13 Jbeta primers. The data were produced by immunoSEQ multiplex PCR, yet TCRdb's version contains in-frame clones alone and is incomplete. The sample lists around 83,000 clones; more than 70% were seen once. Sequencing was performed on PBMCs. These receptors were collected from a male donor in good health and CMV-seropositive.

The rearrangement uses TRBV5-4 and TRBJ2-3; D remains ambiguous. The CDR3 contains 13 residues. V lost 6 bases and J lost 2, with 10 bases in between. The V gene's germline CDR1 is SGHNT and CDR2 YYREEE (reference sequence). CDR3 sequence: CASTKPLTDTQYF. The CDR3 nucleotides are TGTGCCAGCACCAAGCCCCTCACAGATACGCAGTATTTT.

This chain connects TRBV28 to TRBJ1-2, with TRBD1 as a possible D gene (5 bases). Trimming removed 1 base at V and 4 bases at J, with 16 bases between. The CDR3 runs to 16 residues. Germline assignment: CDR1 MDHEN and CDR2 SYDVKM. The CDR3: CASSLSGTVKIYGYTF. The CDR3 bases are TGTGCCAGCAGTTTATCCGGGACTGTGAAAATCTATGGCTACACCTTC.

V usage is TRBV7-9 and J usage is TRBJ1-3, with D hard to call. V shed 1 base and J shed 3 bases, with 13 bases lying between them. This CDR3 has 16 residues. Looked up from germline, CDR1 is SEHNR and CDR2 is FQNEAQ (reference sequence). The CDR3 loop reads CASSLGTRTLGNTIYF. In DNA form, the CDR3 reads TGTGCCAGCAGCTTAGGAACAAGGACTCTTGGAAACACCATATATTTT.

The CDR3 nucleotides are TGTGCCAGCAGCTTTAGACTAGCGGGGTACAATGAGCAGTTCTTC. This gives the protein CASSFRLAGYNEQFF. The rearrangement joins TRBV7-8 to TRBJ2-1; TRBD2 aligns across 11 bases. The CDR3 extends over 15 amino acids. CDR1 and CDR2 (germline): SGHVS, FQNEAQ. Trimming cost V 3 bases and J 4 bases; bases outside gene matches: 2.

The chain has TRBV14 and TRBJ1-3; a weak D match, TRBD1 (5 bases). This CDR3 region has 18 residues. Germline V gene lookup returns CDR1 SGHDN and CDR2 FVKESK. V shed 2 bases and J shed 0 bases, with 17 bases lying between them. The CDR3 DNA reads TGTGCCAGCAGCCAACACGTCGGGGGGTACTACTCTGGAAACACCATATATTTT. This codes for CASSQHVGGYYSGNTIYF.

This chain connects TRBV10-2 to TRBJ2-1; 10 bases agree with TRBD2. Germline CDR1 WSHSY, CDR2 SAAADI. Trimming took 6 bases from V and 2 from J; bases not matched to a gene: 10. The CDR3 runs 17 residues. CDR3: CASRNQAGGKTYNEQFF. In DNA form, the CDR3 reads TGCGCCAGCAGGAACCAAGCGGGAGGGAAAACCTACAATGAGCAGTTCTTC.

CDR3 in amino acids: CASGYYRVSEQYF. CDR3 DNA sequence: TGTGCTAGTGGATACTACAGGGTGAGCGAGCAGTACTTC. V is TRBV12-5 and J is TRBJ2-7, with a weak D call TRBD1 (6 bases). Germline CDR1 and CDR2: LGHNT and FRNRAP. Trimming left V 6 bases short and J 6 bases short, with 15 bases between. The CDR3 consists of 13 residues.